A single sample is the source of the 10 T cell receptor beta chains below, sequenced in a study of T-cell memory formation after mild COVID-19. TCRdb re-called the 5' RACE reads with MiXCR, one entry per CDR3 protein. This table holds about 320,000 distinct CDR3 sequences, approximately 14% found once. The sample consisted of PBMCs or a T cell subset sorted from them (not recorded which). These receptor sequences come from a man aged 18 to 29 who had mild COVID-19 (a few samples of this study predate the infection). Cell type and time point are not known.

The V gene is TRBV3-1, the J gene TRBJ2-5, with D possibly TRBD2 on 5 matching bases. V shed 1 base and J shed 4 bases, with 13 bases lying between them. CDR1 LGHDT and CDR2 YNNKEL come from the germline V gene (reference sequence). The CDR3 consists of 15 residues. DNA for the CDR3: TGTGCCAGCAGCCAAGTTAGAGGGTCGGGAGAGACCCAGTACTTC. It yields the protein CASSQVRGSGETQYF.

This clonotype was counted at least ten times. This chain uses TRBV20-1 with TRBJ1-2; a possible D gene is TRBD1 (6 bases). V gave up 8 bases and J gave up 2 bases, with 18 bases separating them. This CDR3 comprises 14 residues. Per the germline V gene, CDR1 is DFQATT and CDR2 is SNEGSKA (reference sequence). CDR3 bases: TGCAGTACCGATGTGGTGACAGGCAACTATGGCTACACCTTC. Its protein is CSTDVVTGNYGYTF.

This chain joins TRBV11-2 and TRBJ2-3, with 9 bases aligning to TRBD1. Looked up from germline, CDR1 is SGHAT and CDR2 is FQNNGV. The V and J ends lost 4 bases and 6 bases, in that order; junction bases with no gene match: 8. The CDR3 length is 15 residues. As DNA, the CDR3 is TGTGCCAGCAGCTCATACAGGGGGCGAGGGGATACGCAGTATTTT. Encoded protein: CASSSYRGRGDTQYF.

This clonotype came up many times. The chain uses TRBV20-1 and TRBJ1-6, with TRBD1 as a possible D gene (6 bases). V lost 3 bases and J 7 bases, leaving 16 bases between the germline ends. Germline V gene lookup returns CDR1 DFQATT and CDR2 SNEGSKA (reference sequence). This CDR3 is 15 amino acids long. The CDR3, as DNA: TGCAGTGCTAGTGACAGGCGCAAAGGAAATTCACCCCTCCACTTT. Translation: CSASDRRKGNSPLHF.

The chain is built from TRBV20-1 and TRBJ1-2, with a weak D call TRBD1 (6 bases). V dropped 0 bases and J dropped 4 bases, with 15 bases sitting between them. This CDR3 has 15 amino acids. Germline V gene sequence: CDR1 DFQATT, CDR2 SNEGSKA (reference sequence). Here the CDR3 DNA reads TGCAGTGCTAGAGATATCCGGGGGCCCGCCTATGGCTACACCTTC. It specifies CSARDIRGPAYGYTF.

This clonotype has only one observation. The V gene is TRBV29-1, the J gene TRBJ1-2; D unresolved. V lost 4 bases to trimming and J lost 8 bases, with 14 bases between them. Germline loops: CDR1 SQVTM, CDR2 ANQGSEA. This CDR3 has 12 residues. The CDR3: CSVARGGGGYTF. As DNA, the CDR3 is TGCAGCGTTGCGCGGGGTGGAGGCGGCTACACCTTC.

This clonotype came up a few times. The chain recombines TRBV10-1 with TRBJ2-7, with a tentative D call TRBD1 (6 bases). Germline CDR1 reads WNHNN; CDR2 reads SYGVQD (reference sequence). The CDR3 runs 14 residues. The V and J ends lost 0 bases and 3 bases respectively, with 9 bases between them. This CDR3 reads CASSESTGFYEQYF. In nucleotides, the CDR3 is TGCGCCAGCAGTGAGTCTACAGGGTTCTACGAGCAGTACTTC.

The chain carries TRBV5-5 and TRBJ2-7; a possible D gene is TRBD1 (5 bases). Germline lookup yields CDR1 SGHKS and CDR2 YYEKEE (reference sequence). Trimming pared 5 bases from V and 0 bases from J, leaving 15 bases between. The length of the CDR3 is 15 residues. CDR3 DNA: TGTGCCAGCAGATCAGGGTTATCCCCCTCCTACGAGCAGTACGTC. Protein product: CASRSGLSPSYEQYV.

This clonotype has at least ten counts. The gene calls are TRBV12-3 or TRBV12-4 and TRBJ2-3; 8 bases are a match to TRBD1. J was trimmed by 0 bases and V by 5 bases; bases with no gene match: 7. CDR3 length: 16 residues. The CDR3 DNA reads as TGTGCCAGCAGTCAGGGGGCCGCGTTAAGCACAGATACGCAGTATTTT. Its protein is CASSQGAALSTDTQYF.

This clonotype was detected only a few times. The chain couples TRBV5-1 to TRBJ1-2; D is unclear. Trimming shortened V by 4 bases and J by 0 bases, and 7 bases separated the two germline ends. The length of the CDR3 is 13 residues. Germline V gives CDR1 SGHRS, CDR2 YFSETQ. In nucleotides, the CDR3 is TGCGCCAGCAGCGTCTCCACTAACTATGGCTACACCTTC. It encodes CASSVSTNYGYTF.